Ten or more counts support the clone carrying this TCR beta chain. Its antigen remains unidentified. As to time point: newly diagnosed GD, antithyroid drugs for less than 3 months. From PBMCs, RNA was extracted and then used to make the TCR library. The sample belongs to a study of regulatory T cells in long-lasting Graves disease. Study findings and constraints: Thyroid tissue was not studied; only peripheral blood was.

CDR1 is MNHNS, CDR2 SASEGT, per germline. Germline trimming cut 10 bases from V and 3 bases from J; bases unmatched to any gene: 9. The CDR3 runs to 13 residues. Combining iRepertoire HTBI primers with Arm-PCR of CDR3 regions, the authors built TCR beta libraries. TCRdb ran MiXCR on the multiplex PCR reads and lists one entry per CDR3 protein. Found here are about 530,000 distinct CDR3 sequences, around 16% of them singletons; the top ten hold just under 25%. These data were also filed under a second study, of T cells in Graves' hyperthyroidism and ophthalmopathy. As that study records: Pregnant or lactating patients were excluded, as were those with uncontrolled infection or other autoimmune disease. Most clonotypes expanded in the thyroid (above 0.001) were also present in blood.

The clonotype comes from a woman aged 40-60 years with Graves disease. The sample here was peripheral blood mononuclear cells (PBMCs), taken at new diagnosis, from a patient treated with antithyroid drugs. The V and J genes are TRBV6-1 and TRBJ2-7; TRBD1 agrees at 7 bases. CDR3 residues: CAINQGQIYEQYF. CDR3 DNA: TGTGCCATAAACCAGGGACAGATCTACGAGCAGTACTTC.